This passage covers 20 T cell receptor beta chains from one sample sequenced in a study of T cells in tuberculosis. The protocol was immunoSEQ multiplex PCR, while the TCRdb copy is restricted to in-frame clones and leaves out a portion. The sample lists around 26,000 clones; more than 90% were seen once. The sample comprised PBMCs. These receptors came from a donor aged 5 to 30 with latent tuberculosis or without tuberculosis infection. Some clones in this sample may be carry-over from other donors' samples.

In its sample, this clone was seen once. V gene TRBV6-1 combines with J gene TRBJ1-4; TRBD1 is a possible D gene (6 bases). The V end lost 7 bases, the J end lost 8 bases, and 20 bases lay between the germline ends. In germline, CDR1 is MNHNS, CDR2 SASEGT. There are 15 residues in the CDR3. The DNA for the CDR3 is TGTGCCAGCAACATACAGGGAGGGGGTGAAGAAAAACTGTTTTTT. It translates to CASNIQGGGEEKLFF.

A single count supports this clone. This chain connects TRBV10-2 to TRBJ2-1; 7 bases are shared with TRBD2. This CDR3 region has 12 residues. V was clipped by 6 bases and J by 10 bases; unmatched bases: 6. Per germline, CDR1 WSHSY and CDR2 SAAADI. CDR3 nucleotide sequence: TGCGCCAGCAGCGATCCGGGACTAGAGCAGTTCTTC. This encodes CASSDPGLEQFF.

The chain carries TRBV19 and TRBJ1-1; TRBD1 is a possible D gene (6 bases). This CDR3 has 13 amino acids. The germline gives CDR1 LNHDA, CDR2 SQIVND (reference sequence). Trimming removed 8 bases from V and 7 bases from J, with 17 bases in between. In DNA form, the CDR3 reads TGTGCCAGTGCGACCTTTGACAGGAGTGAAGCTTTCTTT. Encoded protein: CASATFDRSEAFF.

This clone has a handful of counts. The chain has TRBV9 and TRBJ2-3; tentative D call: TRBD2 (5 bases). The CDR3 is 14 residues long. CDR1 is SGDLS, CDR2 YYNGEE, per germline. The V gene lost 0 bases and the J gene lost 1 base, with 6 bases spanning the gap. DNA of the CDR3: TGTGCCAGCAGCGTAGTGGAGGGCACAGATACGCAGTATTTT. This sequence encodes CASSVVEGTDTQYF.

The CDR3 sequence: CASSRRGILAFF. The CDR3 DNA follows: TGTGCCAGTAGTCGCAGGGGGATTCTGGCTTTCTTT. The V gene is TRBV19, the J gene TRBJ1-1; 7 nucleotides line up with TRBD1. The V and J ends lost 5 bases and 11 bases, in that order; junction bases with no gene match: 8. CDR3 length: 12 residues. The germline CDR1 and CDR2 sequences are LNHDA and SQIVND (reference sequence). Using reference TRBV19 and TRBJ1-1 for the parts outside the CDR3, the full variable domain is DGGITQSPKYLFRKEGQNVTLSCEQNLNHDAMYWYRQDPGQGLRLIYYSQIVNDFQKGDIAEGYSVSREKKESFPLTVTSAQKNPTAFYLCASSRRGILAFFGQGTRLTVV.

The CDR3 DNA sequence: TGTGCCAGCAGCTTAGGAGCGGGGGTTTACAATGAGCAGTTCTTC. Encoded protein: CASSLGAGVYNEQFF. The rearrangement uses TRBV11-2 and TRBJ2-1, with 8 bases matching TRBD2. J was trimmed by 4 bases and V by 1 base; bases with no gene match: 3. The CDR3 has 15 amino acids. The germline gives CDR1 SGHAT, CDR2 FQNNGV.

The chain uses TRBV7-9 and TRBJ1-4, with D tentatively TRBD1 (6 bases). V was trimmed by 5 bases and J by 0 bases, leaving 13 bases between them. This CDR3 has 16 residues. Germline CDR1 reads SEHNR; CDR2 reads FQNEAQ (reference sequence). CDR3 sequence (DNA): TGTGCCAGCAGCAGGACAGCACTCTCAACTAATGAAAAACTGTTTTTT. It encodes CASSRTALSTNEKLFF. Drawing the rest from reference TRBV7-9 and TRBJ1-4, the complete variable domain is DTGVSQNPRHKITKRGQNVTFRCDPISEHNRLYWYRQTLGQGPEFLTYFQNEAQLEKSRLLSDRFSAERPKGSFSTLEIQRTEQGDSAMYLCASSRTALSTNEKLFFGSGTQLSVL.

J is TRBJ1-3 and V is TRBV5-1; a weak D match, TRBD1 (6 bases). This CDR3 spans 16 amino acids. Germline assignment: CDR1 SGHRS and CDR2 YFSETQ. With 4 bases removed from V and 2 bases from J, the gap between germline ends came to 16 bases. The CDR3 DNA follows: TGCGCCAGCAGCCCACTACAGGGACAACCTGGAAACACCATATATTTT. It encodes CASSPLQGQPGNTIYF. Combining the CDR3 with reference TRBV5-1 and TRBJ1-3 gives the whole variable domain KAGVTQTPRYLIKTRGQQVTLSCSPISGHRSVSWYQQTPGQGLQFLFEYFSETQRNKGNFPGRFSGRQFSNSRSEMNVSTLELGDSALYLCASSPLQGQPGNTIYFGEGSWLTVV.

V is TRBV27 and J is TRBJ2-2; 9 nucleotides match TRBD1. V was clipped by 2 bases and J by 4 bases; unmatched bases: 14. CDR1 and CDR2 (germline): MNHEY, SMNVEV (reference sequence). The CDR3 sequence is 19 residues long. CDR3 amino acids: CASSLRVLRTGVATGELFF. CDR3 in DNA: TGTGCCAGCAGTTTAAGGGTGCTCCGGACAGGGGTAGCCACCGGGGAGCTGTTTTTT.

CDR3 in amino acids: CAIGGTGSGNTIYF. The CDR3 region has the DNA TGTGCCATCGGGGGGACAGGGTCTGGAAACACCATATATTTT. The rearrangement links TRBV10-3 to TRBJ1-3, with 9 bases identical to TRBD1. The CDR3 extends over 14 amino acids. V gave up 8 bases and J gave up 1 base; unmatched junction bases: 3. From germline, CDR1 is ENHRY and CDR2 SYGVKD.

The rearrangement uses TRBV7-8 and TRBJ1-5; 10 bases are a match to TRBD1. The germline CDR1 and CDR2 sequences are SGHVS and FQNEAQ. There are 15 residues in the CDR3. Germline trimming cut 1 base from V and 7 bases from J; bases unmatched to any gene: 4. The CDR3 bases are TGTGCCAGCAGCTTAGGGGGGGGACAGGGGCAGCCCCAGCATTTT. It translates to CASSLGGGQGQPQHF.

The rearrangement joins TRBV19 to TRBJ2-5; TRBD1 aligns across 12 bases. V shed 3 bases and J 5 bases; nucleotides not matched to a gene: 4. This CDR3 has 15 residues. Looked up from germline, CDR1 is LNHDA and CDR2 is SQIVND (reference sequence). CDR3 protein: CASSIGTGGGETQYF. CDR3 coding DNA: TGTGCCAGTAGTATCGGGACAGGGGGCGGGGAGACCCAGTACTTC.

This chain joins TRBV10-2 and TRBJ1-6; tentative D call: TRBD1 (6 bases). The V and J ends lost 3 bases and 3 bases respectively, with 15 bases between them. Germline values: CDR1 WSHSY, CDR2 SAAADI. This CDR3 has 17 amino acids. The CDR3 bases are TGCGCCAGCAGTGATTTTCTTGGCAGGGGCTATAATTCACCCCTCCACTTT. Amino acids: CASSDFLGRGYNSPLHF.

The V call is TRBV7-2, the J call TRBJ1-2, with 7 bases fitting TRBD1. The germline V gene encodes CDR1 SGHTA and CDR2 FQGNSA. The J segment lost 5 bases and the V segment lost 5 bases, leaving 14 bases of the junction unmatched. This CDR3 region has 16 residues. The DNA for the CDR3 is TGTGCCAGCAGCCCCAACAGGGGTTTAATGGGGTATGGCTACACCTTC. Its translation is CASSPNRGLMGYGYTF.

The chain has TRBV9 and TRBJ1-4, with D maybe TRBD1 (5 bases). Germline CDR1 and CDR2: SGDLS and YYNGEE. V lost 4 bases and J 1 base, leaving 14 bases between the germline ends. The length of the CDR3 is 16 residues. The CDR3 loop reads CASSPGVRETNEKLFF. Written as DNA, the CDR3 is TGTGCCAGCAGCCCTGGGGTCAGGGAAACTAATGAAAAACTGTTTTTT.

The chain uses TRBV5-3 and TRBJ1-1, with TRBD1 identical over 7 bases. TRBV5-3 qualifies as an ORF whose function is uncertain. CDR3 size: 20 residues. With V trimmed by 1 base and J by 0 bases, 18 bases remained unmatched. Written as DNA, the CDR3 is TGTGCCAGAAGCTTGTTGGCCATAGGACAGGAGTTTGAGATGAACACTGAAGCTTTCTTT. Its translation: CARSLLAIGQEFEMNTEAFF.

This clone was found once. This sequence joins TRBV7-3 and TRBJ1-2, with 8 nucleotides matching TRBD1. The CDR3 totals 14 residues. Trimming took 3 bases from V and 5 from J; bases not matched to a gene: 5. Germline CDR1 reads SGHTA; CDR2 reads FQGTGA. CDR3 coding DNA: TGTGCCAGCAGCTTCGACAGGGGAGGATATGGCTACACCTTC. It encodes CASSFDRGGYGYTF.

V gene TRBV25-1 combines with J gene TRBJ2-3; tentative D call: TRBD1 (6 bases). The germline V gene has CDR1 MGHDK and CDR2 SYGVNS. The ends were cut back, 1 base at V and 10 bases at J, with 12 bases in the middle. There are 13 residues in the CDR3. CDR3 residues: CASSELGAHSQYF. The DNA of the CDR3 is TGTGCCAGCAGTGAATTGGGGGCCCATTCGCAGTATTTT.

The chain carries TRBV6-6 and TRBJ2-7; D may be TRBD1 (6 bases). The germline gives CDR1 MNHNY, CDR2 SVGAGI (reference sequence). V was pared by 7 bases and J by 6 bases, with 19 bases between. The CDR3 has 14 residues. The CDR3: CASTGHPSIGEQYF. CDR3 bases: TGTGCCAGCACGGGACACCCAAGTATAGGCGAGCAGTACTTC.

This clone has only one observation. This chain connects TRBV5-1 to TRBJ2-2, with D perhaps TRBD2 (6 bases). Looked up from germline, CDR1 is SGHRS and CDR2 is YFSETQ. The V gene lost 2 bases and the J gene lost 1 base, with 12 bases spanning the gap. CDR3 length equals 16 residues. The CDR3 loop reads CASSFSGSQNTGELFF. The DNA of the CDR3 is TGCGCCAGCAGCTTCTCCGGGAGCCAGAACACCGGGGAGCTGTTTTTT. Using reference TRBV5-1 and TRBJ2-2 for the parts outside the CDR3, the full variable domain is KAGVTQTPRYLIKTRGQQVTLSCSPISGHRSVSWYQQTPGQGLQFLFEYFSETQRNKGNFPGRFSGRQFSNSRSEMNVSTLELGDSALYLCASSFSGSQNTGELFFGEGSRLTVL.